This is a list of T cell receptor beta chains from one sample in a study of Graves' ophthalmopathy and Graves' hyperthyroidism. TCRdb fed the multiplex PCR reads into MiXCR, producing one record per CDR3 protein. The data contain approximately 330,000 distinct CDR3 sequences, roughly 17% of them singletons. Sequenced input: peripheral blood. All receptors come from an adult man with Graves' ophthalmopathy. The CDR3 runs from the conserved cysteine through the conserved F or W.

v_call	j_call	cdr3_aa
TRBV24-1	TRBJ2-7	CATSDGGTGDDEQYF
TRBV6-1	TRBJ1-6	CASSRNRESPLHF
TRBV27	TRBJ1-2	CASSSPGTGVYGYTF
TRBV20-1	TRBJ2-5	CSALGATETQYF
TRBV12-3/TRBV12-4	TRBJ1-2	CASRFPLGQGFDGYTF
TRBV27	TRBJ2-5	CASSLGGTGETQYF
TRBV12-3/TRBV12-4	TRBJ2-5	CASSFRGSRETQYF
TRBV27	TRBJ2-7	CASRRTSGDYGQYF
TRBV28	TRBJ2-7	CASSLVDRTYEQYF
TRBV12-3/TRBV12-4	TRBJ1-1	CATHPRGGTEAFF
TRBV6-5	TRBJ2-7	CASSSTLGGREQYF
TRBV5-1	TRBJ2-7	CASSLVGLAGSEQYF
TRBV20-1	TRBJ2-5	CSARVIAGYQETQYF
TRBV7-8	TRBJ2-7	CASSSTWGYEQYF
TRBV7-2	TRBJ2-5	CASSLVNDKETQYF
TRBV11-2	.	CASSLAGRGHEQFF
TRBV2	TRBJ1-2	CASSEGGTGSGYTF
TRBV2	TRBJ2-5	CASSGQGRKTQYF
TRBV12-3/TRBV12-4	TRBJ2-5	CASSLQDQETQYF
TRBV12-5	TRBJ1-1	CASGLTTTGAEAFF
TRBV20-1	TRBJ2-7	CSARGMTSGPYEQYF
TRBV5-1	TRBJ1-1	CASSHRGPTEAFF
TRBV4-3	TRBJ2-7	CASSQDTGGSSYEQYF
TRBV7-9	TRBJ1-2	CASSLGQGGNGYTF
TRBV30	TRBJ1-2	CAWIPPGRGVNYGYTF
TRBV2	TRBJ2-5	CASSSQGAWETQYF
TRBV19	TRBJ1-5	CASSMSMAANQPQHF
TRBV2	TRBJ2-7	CASLGLAKTYEQYF
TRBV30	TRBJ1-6	CACRWDRNSPLHF
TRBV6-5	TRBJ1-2	CASSLGTNPYGYTF
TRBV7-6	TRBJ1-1	CASSLSSVNTEAFF
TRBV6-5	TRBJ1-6	CASSPGGGDNSPLHF
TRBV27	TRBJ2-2	CAIPDGTGELFF
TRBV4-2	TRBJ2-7	CASSPPLAEEQYF
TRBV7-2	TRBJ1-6	CASSLDGHTLHF
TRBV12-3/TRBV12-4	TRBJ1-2	CASSLQGRVGGYTF
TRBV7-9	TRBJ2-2	CASSLPTTATGELFF
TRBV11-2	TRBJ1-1	CASSLVEVSTEAFF
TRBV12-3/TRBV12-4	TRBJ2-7	CASTSLRTGTRHEQYF
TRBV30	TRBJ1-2	CAWAPGQYYGYTF
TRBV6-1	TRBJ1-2	CASSVILGQRRGYTF
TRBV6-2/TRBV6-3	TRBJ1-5	CASSHSSGDQPQHF
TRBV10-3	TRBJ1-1	CAIRQGGGTEAFF
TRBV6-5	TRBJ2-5	CASNVAGGRETQYF
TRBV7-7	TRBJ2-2	CASSPQLTGELFF